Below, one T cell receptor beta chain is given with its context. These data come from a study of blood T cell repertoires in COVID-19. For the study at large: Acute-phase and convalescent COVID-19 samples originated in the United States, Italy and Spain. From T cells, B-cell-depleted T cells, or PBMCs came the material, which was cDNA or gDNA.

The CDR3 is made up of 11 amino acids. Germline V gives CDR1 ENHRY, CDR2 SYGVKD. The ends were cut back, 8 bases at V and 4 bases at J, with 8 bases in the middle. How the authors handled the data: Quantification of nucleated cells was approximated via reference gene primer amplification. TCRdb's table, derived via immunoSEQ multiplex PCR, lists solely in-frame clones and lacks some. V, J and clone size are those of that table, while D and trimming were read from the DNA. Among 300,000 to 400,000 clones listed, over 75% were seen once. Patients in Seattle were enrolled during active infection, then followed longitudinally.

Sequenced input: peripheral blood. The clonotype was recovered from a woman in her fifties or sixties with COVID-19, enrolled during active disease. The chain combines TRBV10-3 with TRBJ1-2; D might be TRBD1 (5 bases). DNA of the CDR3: TGTGCCATCGCTCAGGGCTATGGCTACACCTTC. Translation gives CAIAQGYGYTF.